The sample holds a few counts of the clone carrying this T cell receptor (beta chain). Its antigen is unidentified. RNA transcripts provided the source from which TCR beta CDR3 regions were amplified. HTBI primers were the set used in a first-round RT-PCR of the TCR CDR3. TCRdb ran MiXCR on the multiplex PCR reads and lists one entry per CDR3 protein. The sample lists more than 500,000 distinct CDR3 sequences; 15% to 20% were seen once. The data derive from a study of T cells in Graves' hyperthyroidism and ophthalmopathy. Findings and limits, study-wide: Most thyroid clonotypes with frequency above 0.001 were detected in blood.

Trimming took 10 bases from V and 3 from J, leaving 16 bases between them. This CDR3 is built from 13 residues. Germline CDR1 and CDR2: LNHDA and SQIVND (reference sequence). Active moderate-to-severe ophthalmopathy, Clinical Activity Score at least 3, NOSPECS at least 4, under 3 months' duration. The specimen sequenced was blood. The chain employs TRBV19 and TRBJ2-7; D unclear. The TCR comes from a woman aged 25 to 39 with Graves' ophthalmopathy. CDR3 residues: CAILGIQDYEQYF. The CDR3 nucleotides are TGTGCCATCCTGGGTATCCAAGACTACGAGCAGTACTTC.